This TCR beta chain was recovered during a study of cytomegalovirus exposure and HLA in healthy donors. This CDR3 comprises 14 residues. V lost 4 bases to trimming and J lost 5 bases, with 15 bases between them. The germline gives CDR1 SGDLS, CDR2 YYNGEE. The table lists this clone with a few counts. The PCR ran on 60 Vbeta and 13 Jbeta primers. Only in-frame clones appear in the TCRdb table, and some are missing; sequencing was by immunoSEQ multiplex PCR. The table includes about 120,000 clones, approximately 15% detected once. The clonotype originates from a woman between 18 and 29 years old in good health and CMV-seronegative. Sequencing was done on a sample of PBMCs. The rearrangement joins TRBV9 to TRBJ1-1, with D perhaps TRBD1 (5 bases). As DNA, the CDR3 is TGTGCCAGCAGCCTCCAGGGCAGGGATACTGAAGCTTTCTTT. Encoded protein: CASSLQGRDTEAFF.